The 8 T cell receptor beta chains given below trace back to one sample, sequenced in a study of blood T cell repertoires in COVID-19. Libraries were prepared by immunoSEQ multiplex PCR; TCRdb keeps only in-frame clonotypes and omits some of them. This table holds some 96,000 clones, about nine tenths found once. Sequenced material: peripheral blood. Receptors originate from a man aged 55-75 years with acute or convalescent COVID-19.

The rearrangement uses TRBV2 and TRBJ2-3; 10 nucleotides align to TRBD1. The CDR3 spans 18 residues. CDR1 SNHLY and CDR2 FYNNEI come from the germline V gene. The ends lost 3 bases at V and 5 bases at J; junction bases unmatched: 14. This CDR3 is CASSEGGRTGGIRDTQYF. As DNA, the CDR3 is TGTGCCAGCAGTGAGGGTGGCCGGACAGGGGGTATTAGAGATACGCAGTATTTT.

The chain employs TRBV2 and TRBJ1-2; D not resolved. Trimming shortened V by 2 bases and J by 2 bases, and 9 bases separated the two germline ends. The germline V gene encodes CDR1 SNHLY and CDR2 FYNNEI. CDR3 length equals 14 residues. The CDR3 region is CASSESGTNYGYTF. The CDR3 bases are TGTGCCAGCAGTGAATCGGGAACAAACTATGGCTACACCTTC. Based on the CDR3 plus reference TRBV2 and TRBJ1-2, the full variable domain is EPEVTQTPSHQVTQMGQEVILRCVPISNHLYFYWYRQILGQKVEFLVSFYNNEISEKSEIFDDQFSVERPDGSNFTLKIRSTKLEDSAMYFCASSESGTNYGYTFGSGTRLTVV.

Worth noting for this clone: This sample also contains other DNA sequences that code for the same CDR3. In nucleotides, the CDR3 is TGCGCCAGCAGCCGGGACAGGGCTGGGGCCAACGTCCTGACTTTC. Protein sequence: CASSRDRAGANVLTF. This chain uses TRBV5-1 with TRBJ2-6, with TRBD1 matching 9 bases. This CDR3 is built from 15 residues. With 4 bases clipped from V and 2 bases from J, the junction kept 1 base outside the gene matches. Germline values: CDR1 SGHRS, CDR2 YFSETQ.

The J gene is TRBJ2-1, the V gene TRBV9, with TRBD2 as a possible D gene (6 bases). The germline CDR1 and CDR2 sequences are SGDLS and YYNGEE. V was pared by 0 bases and J by 3 bases, with 16 bases between. The CDR3 contains 17 residues. The CDR3: CASSVVEVRGHYNEQFF. The CDR3 coding sequence is TGTGCCAGCAGCGTAGTTGAGGTGCGGGGCCACTACAATGAGCAGTTCTTC.

This clone was picked up one time. The chain recombines TRBV5-8 with TRBJ1-1, with 9 bases aligning to TRBD1. V gave up 4 bases and J gave up 1 base; unmatched junction bases: 5. The CDR3 contains 15 residues. Germline V gene sequence: CDR1 SGHTS, CDR2 YDEGEE. The CDR3 DNA is TGTGCCAGCAGCCGTGGGACAGGGCGGAACACTGAAGCTTTCTTT. It yields the protein CASSRGTGRNTEAFF.

The CDR3 nucleotides are TGTGCCAGTAGTTCGGGACAGAGGATGAACACTGAAGCTTTCTTT. This codes for CASSSGQRMNTEAFF. This chain uses TRBV19 with TRBJ1-1; 7 nucleotides agree with TRBD1. The germline CDR1 and CDR2 sequences are LNHDA and SQIVND (reference sequence). The CDR3 loop spans 15 amino acids. J was trimmed by 0 bases and V by 5 bases; bases with no gene match: 6.

This chain connects TRBV19 to TRBJ1-1, with D maybe TRBD1 (5 bases). The CDR3 totals 13 residues. The germline V and J ends were trimmed by 4 bases and 3 bases, with 9 bases remaining between them. From germline, CDR1 is LNHDA and CDR2 SQIVND (reference sequence). The DNA of the CDR3 is TGTGCCAGTAGTACCCAGGGTGACACTGAAGCTTTCTTT. Protein product: CASSTQGDTEAFF.

This sequence joins TRBV11-2 and TRBJ2-7, with D possibly being TRBD2 (5 bases). The length of the CDR3 is 16 residues. Trimming stripped 0 bases from V and 5 bases from J, with 17 bases between. The germline CDR1 and CDR2 sequences are SGHAT and FQNNGV. CDR3 sequence: CASSLDGRAATHEQYV. The CDR3 nucleotides read TGTGCCAGCAGCTTAGACGGGCGGGCGGCGACCCACGAGCAGTACGTC.